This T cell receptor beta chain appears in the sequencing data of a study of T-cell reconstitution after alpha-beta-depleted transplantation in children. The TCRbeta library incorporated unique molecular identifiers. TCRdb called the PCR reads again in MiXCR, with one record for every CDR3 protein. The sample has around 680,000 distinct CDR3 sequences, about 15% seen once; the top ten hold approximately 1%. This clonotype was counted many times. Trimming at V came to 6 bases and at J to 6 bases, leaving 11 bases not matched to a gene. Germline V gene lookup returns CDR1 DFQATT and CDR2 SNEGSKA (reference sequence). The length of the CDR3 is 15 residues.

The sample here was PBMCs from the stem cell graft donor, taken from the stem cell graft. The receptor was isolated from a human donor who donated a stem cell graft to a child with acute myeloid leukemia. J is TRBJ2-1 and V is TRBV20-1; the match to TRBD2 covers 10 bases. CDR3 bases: TGCAGTGCCATCCATTCAGCGGGGGGGTTCAATGAGCAGTTCTTC. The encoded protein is CSAIHSAGGFNEQFF.